The 29 T cell receptor beta chains listed next were all sequenced from one sample in a study of T cell changes during pregnancy in multiple sclerosis. Here immunoSEQ multiplex PCR was the method, and the copy in TCRdb shows in-frame clones only, minus some. Altogether 100,000 or so clones are present, more than 85% being singletons, with the ten largest covering less than 4.5%. The sequencing here drew on peripheral blood, taken after pregnancy. These receptors were collected from a female donor with multiple sclerosis, enrolled in a pregnancy study.

The chain couples TRBV7-9 to TRBJ1-1, with 8 positions matching TRBD1. Germline loops: CDR1 SEHNR, CDR2 FQNEAQ (reference sequence). The V segment lost 4 bases and the J segment 1 base; nucleotides outside the gene matches: 2. The CDR3 runs to 14 residues. The CDR3 loop reads CASSSGQANTEAFF. The CDR3 coding sequence is TGTGCCAGCAGCTCGGGACAGGCGAACACTGAAGCTTTCTTT. The full variable domain, rest sourced from reference TRBV7-9 and TRBJ1-1, is DTGVSQNPRHKITKRGQNVTFRCDPISEHNRLYWYRQTLGQGPEFLTYFQNEAQLEKSRLLSDRFSAERPKGSFSTLEIQRTEQGDSAMYLCASSSGQANTEAFFGQGTRLTVV.

V usage is TRBV6-1 and J usage is TRBJ1-2, with 7 bases fitting TRBD1. The V gene's germline CDR1 is MNHNS and CDR2 SASEGT. The V gene end was trimmed by 2 bases and the J gene end by 7 bases; junction bases not matched to a gene: 7. This CDR3 is built from 14 residues. DNA of the CDR3: TGTGCCAGCAGTGAATCGAGGGGGCCGAGTGGCTACACCTTC. Its translation is CASSESRGPSGYTF.

This sequence joins TRBV28 and TRBJ1-4; tentative D call: TRBD1 (5 bases). Germline CDR1 is MDHEN and CDR2 is SYDVKM. The CDR3 contains 14 residues. V was cut by 6 bases and J by 5 bases, with 13 bases left in between. CDR3 nucleotide sequence: TGTGCCAGCAGCGGCGGGACGGGGAATGAAAAACTGTTTTTT. This gives the protein CASSGGTGNEKLFF.

The chain couples TRBV10-3 to TRBJ1-6; no clear D. From germline, CDR1 is ENHRY and CDR2 SYGVKD. The V end was cut by 10 bases, the J end by 8 bases, with 15 bases between. The CDR3 sequence is 13 residues long. The CDR3 region is CATLPSIDSPLHF. The CDR3 DNA reads as TGTGCCACACTGCCCTCCATTGATTCACCCCTCCACTTT.

The chain uses TRBV6-5 and TRBJ1-1, with 7 bases identical to TRBD1. Germline V gives CDR1 MNHEY, CDR2 SVGAGI. There are 14 residues in the CDR3. V was pared by 5 bases and J by 4 bases, with 7 bases of the junction left unmatched. In nucleotides, the CDR3 is TGTGCCAGCAGTCCAAGACAGGGATTCACTGAAGCTTTCTTT. Translated: CASSPRQGFTEAFF.

This chain uses TRBV5-4 with TRBJ2-1; TRBD2 might be the D (7 bases). Germline CDR1 and CDR2: SGHNT and YYREEE (reference sequence). V gave up 6 bases and J gave up 7 bases, with 23 bases separating them. The CDR3 length is 16 residues. This CDR3 is CASTLGGGRSVNEQFF. The CDR3 nucleotides read TGTGCCAGCACCTTAGGGGGGGGCCGGAGTGTGAATGAGCAGTTCTTC.

The V gene is TRBV6-1, the J gene TRBJ2-1; 10 bases fit TRBD1. V dropped 5 bases and J dropped 8; count of bases not matched to a gene: 9. This CDR3 region has 15 residues. The germline CDR1 and CDR2 sequences are MNHNS and SASEGT. The CDR3 nucleotides read TGTGCCAGCAGTTCCGGGACAGGGGAGTATGATGAGCAGTTCTTC. This gives the protein CASSSGTGEYDEQFF.

The V and J genes are TRBV19 and TRBJ2-7; the D gene is possibly TRBD1 (6 bases). Trimming left V 3 bases short and J 3 bases short, with 15 bases between. Germline loops: CDR1 LNHDA, CDR2 SQIVND (reference sequence). This CDR3 is built from 15 residues. CDR3 sequence: CASSIRTAILYEQYF. The CDR3 DNA follows: TGTGCCAGTAGTATTAGGACAGCGATCCTCTACGAGCAGTACTTC.

V is TRBV7-9 and J is TRBJ1-2; 7 positions match TRBD1. The germline CDR1 and CDR2 sequences are SEHNR and FQNEAQ (reference sequence). CDR3 length: 14 amino acids. V was clipped by 5 bases and J by 14 bases; unmatched bases: 17. In DNA form, the CDR3 reads TGTGCCAGCAGCCCGCAGGGGGTTGACACCCTGGATACCTTC. It is translated as CASSPQGVDTLDTF.

This chain links TRBV19 with TRBJ2-7, with D maybe TRBD1 (5 bases). CDR3 length: 11 residues. Germline CDR1 reads LNHDA; CDR2 reads SQIVND (reference sequence). The ends were cut back, 5 bases at V and 3 bases at J, with 5 bases in the middle. CDR3 region: CASSDSYEQYF. The CDR3 DNA follows: TGTGCCAGTAGTGACAGCTACGAGCAGTACTTC.

The chain combines TRBV9 with TRBJ1-2, with TRBD1 identical over 7 bases. The germline V gene has CDR1 SGDLS and CDR2 YYNGEE. CDR3 length equals 12 residues. V shed 3 bases and J 6 bases; nucleotides not matched to a gene: 2. In nucleotides, the CDR3 is TGTGCCAGCAGCGAAGACAGGGATGGCTACACCTTC. Protein sequence: CASSEDRDGYTF.

This chain connects TRBV7-3 to TRBJ2-3; 8 nucleotides line up with TRBD1. J was trimmed by 5 bases and V by 3 bases; bases with no gene match: 4. The germline gives CDR1 SGHTA, CDR2 FQGTGA. The CDR3 covers 14 residues. The CDR3 spells CASSFAQGVDTQYF. CDR3 DNA: TGTGCCAGCAGCTTCGCACAGGGGGTAGATACGCAGTATTTT.

The chain couples TRBV25-1 to TRBJ1-4; no firm D call. The length of the CDR3 is 11 residues. Trimming stripped 3 bases from V and 11 bases from J, with 7 bases between. Germline assignment: CDR1 MGHDK and CDR2 SYGVNS. The CDR3 bases are TGTGCCAGCAGTGAGACGGGTAAACTGTTTTTT. It codes for CASSETGKLFF.

The V and J genes are TRBV6-1 and TRBJ1-5; no reliable D call. CDR1 is MNHNS and CDR2 is SASEGT in the germline V gene. The ends were cut back, 4 bases at V and 5 bases at J, with 15 bases in the middle. The CDR3 contains 15 residues. CDR3 nucleotide sequence: TGTGCCAGCAGTGGAGGGCTGGGTCATCATCAGCCCCAGCATTTT. It encodes CASSGGLGHHQPQHF.

The chain joins TRBV19 to TRBJ1-1, with D tentatively TRBD1 (5 bases). The CDR3 is 15 residues long. Germline CDR1 reads LNHDA; CDR2 reads SQIVND (reference sequence). V shed 7 bases and J shed 0 bases, with 15 bases lying between them. CDR3 sequence (DNA): TGTGCCAGTAATGTTGGGACGGGGGTGAACACTGAAGCTTTCTTT. Residues: CASNVGTGVNTEAFF.

The gene calls are TRBV6-1 and TRBJ2-5, with TRBD1 matching 9 bases. The CDR3 consists of 13 residues. Germline assignment: CDR1 MNHNS and CDR2 SASEGT. The J segment lost 5 bases and the V segment lost 10 bases, leaving 8 bases of the junction unmatched. The CDR3 here is CANRGTGLETQYF. The CDR3 DNA follows: TGTGCCAATCGAGGGACAGGGTTGGAGACCCAGTACTTC.

This clone was observed a single time. This chain links TRBV2 with TRBJ2-3; 7 nucleotides align to TRBD2. The CDR3 loop spans 13 amino acids. Germline assignment: CDR1 SNHLY and CDR2 FYNNEI. J gave up 1 base and V 9 bases, and 4 bases lay outside the gene matches. CDR3 loop: CARTSDGTDTQYF. Written as DNA, the CDR3 is TGTGCCAGAACTAGCGACGGCACAGATACGCAGTATTTT. Based on the CDR3 plus reference TRBV2 and TRBJ2-3, the full variable domain is EPEVTQTPSHQVTQMGQEVILRCVPISNHLYFYWYRQILGQKVEFLVSFYNNEISEKSEIFDDQFSVERPDGSNFTLKIRSTKLEDSAMYFCARTSDGTDTQYFGPGTRLTVL.

This chain links TRBV5-1 with TRBJ1-6; D gene unclear. V lost 0 bases and J lost 5, with 12 bases in between. Germline V CDR1 and CDR2: SGHRS, YFSETQ. The CDR3 runs 16 residues. The CDR3 region is CASSLDPGSHNSPLHF. The CDR3 bases are TGCGCCAGCAGCTTGGACCCGGGATCCCATAATTCACCCCTCCACTTT.

The V gene is TRBV9, the J gene TRBJ2-7; 10 nucleotides align to TRBD1. V lost 5 bases, J lost 4 bases, and 3 bases stayed unmatched. Germline V lookup: CDR1 SGDLS, CDR2 YYNGEE. The CDR3 length is 13 residues. The CDR3 DNA sequence: TGTGCCAGCAGTCGGACAGGGGGATACGAGCAGTACTTC. Its translation: CASSRTGGYEQYF.

Concerning this clone itself: This sample includes further DNA sequences coding for the same CDR3. This chain joins TRBV18 and TRBJ2-1; TRBD2 aligns across 12 bases. CDR3 size: 15 residues. The V gene's germline CDR1 is KGHSH and CDR2 LQKENI. V gave up 3 bases and J gave up 4 bases; unmatched junction bases: 1. CDR3 region: CASSPLAGGYNEQFF. As DNA, the CDR3 is TGTGCCAGCTCACCTCTAGCGGGGGGGTACAATGAGCAGTTCTTC.

V gene TRBV9 combines with J gene TRBJ2-7, with 9 bases that match TRBD2. The V segment lost 0 bases and the J segment 2 bases; nucleotides outside the gene matches: 3. CDR3 length: 15 residues. Germline CDR1 reads SGDLS; CDR2 reads YYNGEE. Here the CDR3 reads CASSVEASGTYEQYF. The CDR3 region has the DNA TGTGCCAGCAGCGTAGAGGCTAGCGGGACCTACGAGCAGTACTTC.

The chain combines TRBV2 with TRBJ1-1, with D perhaps TRBD1 (5 bases). The CDR3 length is 17 residues. In germline, CDR1 is SNHLY, CDR2 FYNNEI. V lost 1 base and J lost 0, with 15 bases in between. CDR3 in amino acids: CASSEGATVTLNTEAFF. The CDR3 DNA sequence: TGTGCCAGCAGTGAAGGGGCGACAGTCACCTTGAACACTGAAGCTTTCTTT.

The J gene is TRBJ2-4, the V gene TRBV2; 7 nucleotides line up with TRBD2. The CDR3 contains 14 residues. The germline gives CDR1 SNHLY, CDR2 FYNNEI. Unmatched junction bases numbered 1, after V lost 4 bases and J lost 1 base. The CDR3 nucleotides read TGTGCCAGCAGTGTCGGGGGGGCCAAAAACATTCAGTACTTC. The encoded protein is CASSVGGAKNIQYF. The whole variable domain, filled in from reference TRBV2 and TRBJ2-4, reads EPEVTQTPSHQVTQMGQEVILRCVPISNHLYFYWYRQILGQKVEFLVSFYNNEISEKSEIFDDQFSVERPDGSNFTLKIRSTKLEDSAMYFCASSVGGAKNIQYFGAGTRLSVL.

This sequence joins TRBV7-9 and TRBJ1-4, with TRBD1 as a possible D gene (5 bases). V was pared by 0 bases and J by 7 bases, with 9 bases between. Germline assignment: CDR1 SEHNR and CDR2 FQNEAQ (reference sequence). The CDR3 spans 14 residues. For the CDR3, the DNA is TGTGCCAGCAGCTTAGCAGGGGCGCTTGAAAAACTGTTTTTT. This encodes CASSLAGALEKLFF.

J is TRBJ1-1 and V is TRBV7-9; D may be TRBD1 (6 bases). The CDR3 has 14 residues. The V and J ends lost 3 bases and 5 bases respectively, with 13 bases between them. CDR1 SEHNR and CDR2 FQNEAQ come from the germline V gene (reference sequence). This CDR3 reads CASSFATGLTEAFF. CDR3 in DNA: TGTGCCAGCAGCTTTGCAACAGGGCTGACTGAAGCTTTCTTT.

V and J are TRBV15 and TRBJ2-7; 7 nucleotides line up with TRBD2. The CDR3 extends over 16 amino acids. The junction had 8 bases not matched to a gene; V was cut back by 3 bases and J by 0 bases. Germline CDR1 is LNHNV and CDR2 is YYDKDF (reference sequence). This chain's CDR3 is CATSRGLIESSYEQYF. In DNA form, the CDR3 reads TGTGCCACCAGCAGGGGACTAATCGAAAGCTCCTACGAGCAGTACTTC. Full variable domain (rest looked up from reference TRBV15 and TRBJ2-7): DAMVIQNPRYQVTQFGKPVTLSCSQTLNHNVMYWYQQKSSQAPKLLFHYYDKDFNNEADTPDNFQSRRPNTSFCFLDIRSPGLGDTAMYLCATSRGLIESSYEQYFGPGTRLTVT.

The chain has TRBV6-5 and TRBJ1-2; unclear D gene. V lost 10 bases and J lost 4, with 10 bases in between. The CDR3 is 11 amino acids. Germline V CDR1 and CDR2: MNHEY, SVGAGI. CDR3 sequence reads: CATGGSYGYTF. The DNA of the CDR3 is TGTGCCACGGGTGGGAGCTATGGCTACACCTTC.

The chain recombines TRBV11-3 with TRBJ2-5; 8 nucleotides line up with TRBD1. V shed 1 base, J shed 5 bases, and the junction held 6 bases outside the gene matches. Germline assignment: CDR1 SGHNT and CDR2 YENEEA. The CDR3 totals 15 residues. Written as DNA, the CDR3 is TGTGCCAGCAGCTTAGGCAGGGGGCTAAGGGAGACCCAGTACTTC. Translated: CASSLGRGLRETQYF.

The chain carries TRBV9 and TRBJ2-2; maybe TRBD2 (7 bases). Germline values: CDR1 SGDLS, CDR2 YYNGEE. This CDR3 has 14 residues. V gave up 4 bases and J gave up 10 bases, with 17 bases separating them. CDR3: CASSPWGGSEELFF. CDR3 DNA sequence: TGTGCCAGCAGCCCCTGGGGGGGCTCCGAGGAGCTGTTTTTT. Full variable domain (outside the CDR3, taken from reference TRBV9 and TRBJ2-2): DSGVTQTPKHLITATGQRVTLRCSPRSGDLSVYWYQQSLDQGLQFLIQYYNGEERAKGNILERFSAQQFPDLHSELNLSSLELGDSALYFCASSPWGGSEELFFGEGSRLTVL.